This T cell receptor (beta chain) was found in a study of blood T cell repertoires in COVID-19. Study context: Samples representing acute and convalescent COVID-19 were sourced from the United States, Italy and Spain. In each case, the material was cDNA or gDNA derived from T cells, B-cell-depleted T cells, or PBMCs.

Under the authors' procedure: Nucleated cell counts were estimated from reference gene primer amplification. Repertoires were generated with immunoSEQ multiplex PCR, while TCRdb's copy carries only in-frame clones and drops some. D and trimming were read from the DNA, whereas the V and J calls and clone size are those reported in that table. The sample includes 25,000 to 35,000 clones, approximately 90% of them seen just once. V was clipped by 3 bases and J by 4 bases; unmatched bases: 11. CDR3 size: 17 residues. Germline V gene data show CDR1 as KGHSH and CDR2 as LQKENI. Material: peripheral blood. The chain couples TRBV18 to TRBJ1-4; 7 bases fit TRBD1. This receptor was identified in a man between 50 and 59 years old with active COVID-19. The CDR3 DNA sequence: TGTGCCAGCTCACCGCCAGAGGGGACAGTTGATAATGAAAAACTGTTTTTT. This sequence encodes CASSPPEGTVDNEKLFF. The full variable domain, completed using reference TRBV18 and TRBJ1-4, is NAGVMQNPRHLVRRRGQEARLRCSPMKGHSHVYWYRQLPEEGLKFMVYLQKENIIDESGMPKERFSAEFPKEGPSILRIQQVVRGDSAAYFCASSPPEGTVDNEKLFFGSGTQLSVL.